The clone carrying this T cell receptor beta chain was detected many times. Its cognate antigen is unknown. The data stem from a study of T cells after yellow fever vaccination. Across the whole study: When fractions had low cell numbers, they were prepared with SMART-Seq v4 Ultra Low Input. Study-level points and caveats: Abundant clonotypes from the bulk population could contaminate FACS-sorted repertoires. Most clones from primary vaccination were detected again post-booster (almost 98% CD4, roughly 90% CD8).

Germline values: CDR1 ENHRY, CDR2 SYGVKD. The CDR3 covers 13 residues. V was cut by 5 bases and J by 2 bases, with 10 bases left in between. The study made its TCR cDNA through 5'RACE template switching. That step introduced a universal primer site along with UMIs. TCRdb used MiXCR to reprocess the 5' RACE reads, holding one entry per CDR3 protein. The sample includes over 150,000 distinct CDR3 sequences, approximately 6.7% of them seen just once. The sequences come from CD4+ T cells sorted from PBMCs, collected about 5 days after the first yellow fever vaccination. This receptor was taken from a man in his late teens or twenties who received the YFV17D yellow fever vaccine. The chain has TRBV10-3 and TRBJ2-7; D might be TRBD1 (6 bases). The CDR3 DNA is TGTGCCATCAGTTCAGGGGAAGCCTACGAGCAGTACTTC. This sequence encodes CAISSGEAYEQYF.